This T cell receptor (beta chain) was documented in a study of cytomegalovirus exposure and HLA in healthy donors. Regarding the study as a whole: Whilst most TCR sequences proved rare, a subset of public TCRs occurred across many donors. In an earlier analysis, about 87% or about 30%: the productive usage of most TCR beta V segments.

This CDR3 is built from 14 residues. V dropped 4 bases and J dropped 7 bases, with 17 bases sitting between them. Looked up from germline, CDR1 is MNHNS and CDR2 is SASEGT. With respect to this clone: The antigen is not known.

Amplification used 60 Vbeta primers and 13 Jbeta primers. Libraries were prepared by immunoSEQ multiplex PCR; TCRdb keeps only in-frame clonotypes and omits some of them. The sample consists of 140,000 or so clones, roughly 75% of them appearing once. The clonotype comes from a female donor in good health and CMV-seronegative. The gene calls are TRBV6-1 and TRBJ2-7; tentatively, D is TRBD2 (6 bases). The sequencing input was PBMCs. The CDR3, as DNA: TGTGCCAGCAGTGGGTACCGGATGGCGGGGGAGCAGTACTTC. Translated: CASSGYRMAGEQYF.